This record concerns one T cell receptor (beta chain) sequence. The source of the sample is a study of shared clonotypes between healthy human individuals. Assay used: immunoSEQ multiplex PCR; TCRdb lists only in-frame clones, some missing. The table has 900,000 to 1,200,000 clones, about 84% seen once. Germline V gene sequence: CDR1 MDHEN, CDR2 SYDVKM. The V end was cut by 8 bases, the J end by 5 bases, with 19 bases between. The CDR3 is 14 amino acids. The sequence was obtained from a man between 18 and 29 years old in good health. Some clones in this sample may be carry-over from other donors' samples. V usage is TRBV28 and J usage is TRBJ2-7; perhaps D is TRBD1 or TRBD2 (5 bases each). Sequencing was carried out using memory CD4+ T cells from PBMCs. Stated subset: CD45RA-negative fraction. The DNA of the CDR3 is TGTGCCAGCCTTACCCGGGACGGAGACCACGAGCAGTACTTC. It codes for CASLTRDGDHEQYF.